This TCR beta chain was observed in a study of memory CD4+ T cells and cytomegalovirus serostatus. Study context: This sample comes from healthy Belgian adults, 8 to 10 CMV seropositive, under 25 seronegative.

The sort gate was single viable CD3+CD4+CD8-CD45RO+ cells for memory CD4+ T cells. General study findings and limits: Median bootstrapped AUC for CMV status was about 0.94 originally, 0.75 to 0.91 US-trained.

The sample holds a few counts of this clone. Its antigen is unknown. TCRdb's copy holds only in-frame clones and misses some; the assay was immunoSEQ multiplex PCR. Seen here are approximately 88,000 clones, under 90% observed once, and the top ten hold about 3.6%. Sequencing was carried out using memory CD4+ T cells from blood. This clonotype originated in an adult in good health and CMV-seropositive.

The CDR3 region is CASGRGGAGELFF. DNA for the CDR3: TGTGCTAGTGGACGCGGCGGGGCCGGGGAGCTGTTTTTT. The rearrangement uses TRBV12-5 and TRBJ2-2; D is perhaps TRBD2 (6 bases). Per the germline V gene, CDR1 is LGHNT and CDR2 is FRNRAP. Trimming stripped 6 bases from V and 6 bases from J, with 11 bases between. The CDR3 covers 13 residues.